What follows are 12 T cell receptor beta chains derived from one specimen sequenced in a study of CD8 T cells in Susac syndrome. Random hexamers were used to reverse transcribe an amount of roughly 0.5 to 1 ug RNA. TCRdb re-called the immunoSEQ multiplex PCR reads through MiXCR, storing one row per CDR3 protein. The sample includes about 210,000 distinct CDR3 sequences, 95% of them seen just once. The sequencing sample was made of CD4+ T cells from PBMCs. Receptor source: a human donor with multiple sclerosis.

This chain connects TRBV2 to TRBJ2-7; D is uncertain. The CDR3 extends over 12 amino acids. V lost 3 bases to trimming and J lost 6 bases, with 9 bases between them. The germline V gene has CDR1 SNHLY and CDR2 FYNNEI. The CDR3 bases are TGTGCCAGCAGTGACCCGAAGACCGAGCAGTACTTC. Residues: CASSDPKTEQYF.

The V gene is TRBV4-2, the J gene TRBJ1-1, with D unclear. V was clipped by 4 bases and J by 0 bases, with 15 bases between them. Germline CDR1 reads LGHNA; CDR2 reads YNFKEQ. The CDR3 length is 16 residues. CDR3 in amino acids: CASSRLTQPMNTEAFF. The CDR3, as DNA: TGTGCCAGCAGCCGCCTCACACAGCCAATGAACACTGAAGCTTTCTTT.

The chain recombines TRBV5-1 with TRBJ2-1, with 10 bases lining up with TRBD2. Losses at the gene ends were 7 bases for V and 2 bases for J; bases not matched to a gene: 6. Germline V CDR1 and CDR2: SGHRS, YFSETQ. This CDR3 is built from 15 residues. CDR3 sequence: CASRPGTSAYNEQFF. CDR3 bases: TGCGCCAGCCGCCCCGGGACTAGCGCCTACAATGAGCAGTTCTTC.

V is TRBV4-1 and J is TRBJ2-5; TRBD1 might be the D (5 bases). Germline V gene lookup returns CDR1 MGHRA and CDR2 YSYEKL. The CDR3 has 13 amino acids. Trimming took off 2 bases at V and 3 bases at J, with 7 bases between the two ends. This CDR3 is CASSQQGEETQYF. CDR3 coding DNA: TGCGCCAGCAGCCAACAGGGTGAAGAGACCCAGTACTTC.

This chain joins TRBV5-6 and TRBJ2-5; the D gene could be TRBD1 or TRBD2 (5 bases each). V was shortened by 0 bases and J by 2 bases, with 11 bases between the two germline ends. CDR1 is SGHDT, CDR2 YYEEEE, per germline. The CDR3 is 15 amino acids. CDR3 protein: CASSLEWGRQETQYF. The CDR3 bases are TGTGCCAGCAGCTTGGAGTGGGGGAGACAAGAGACCCAGTACTTC. Based on the CDR3 plus reference TRBV5-6 and TRBJ2-5, the full variable domain is DAGVTQSPTHLIKTRGQQVTLRCSPKSGHDTVSWYQQALGQGPQFIFQYYEEEERQRGNFPDRFSGHQFPNYSSELNVNALLLGDSALYLCASSLEWGRQETQYFGPGTRLLVL.

CDR3 DNA: TGCGCCAGCAGCGTGAGGGTCGGTGGAGAGACCCAGTACTTC. Translating it yields CASSVRVGGETQYF. The rearrangement links TRBV5-1 to TRBJ2-5, with D possibly matching TRBD2 (5 bases). The CDR3 is 14 residues long. V was pared by 4 bases and J by 4 bases, with 14 bases between. Germline V gene sequence: CDR1 SGHRS, CDR2 YFSETQ.

V is TRBV11-2 and J is TRBJ2-7; 7 nucleotides match TRBD2. Germline V gives CDR1 SGHAT, CDR2 FQNNGV. CDR3 length equals 14 residues. V shed 5 bases, J shed 5 bases, and the junction held 9 bases outside the gene matches. The CDR3 protein is CASSDRSGPNEQYF. The DNA for the CDR3 is TGTGCCAGCAGCGACCGTAGCGGGCCTAACGAGCAGTACTTC.

This clonotype was found once. The chain links TRBV4-1 to TRBJ2-7; D is uncertain. V lost 0 bases and J lost 6, with 24 bases in between. The CDR3 is 18 amino acids. CDR1 MGHRA and CDR2 YSYEKL come from the germline V gene. CDR3 DNA: TGCGCCAGCAGCCAAGATGGTTGGAGTAGCACGAATAGGGCCGAGCAGTACTTC. The encoded protein is CASSQDGWSSTNRAEQYF.

The chain carries TRBV29-1 and TRBJ2-5; D is possibly TRBD1 (6 bases). Germline assignment: CDR1 SQVTM and CDR2 ANQGSEA. The CDR3 runs 13 residues. Deletions cut 1 base from V and 6 bases from J, with 12 bases between. The CDR3 DNA reads as TGCAGCGTTGAAGTGGCACAGGGCCAGACCCAGTACTTC. Its translation is CSVEVAQGQTQYF.

The gene calls are TRBV19 and TRBJ2-5; 12 bases are a match to TRBD2. CDR3 size: 18 residues. V lost 4 bases, J lost 2 bases, and 11 bases stayed unmatched. CDR1 is LNHDA and CDR2 is SQIVND in the germline V gene (reference sequence). CDR3 sequence reads: CASSTQGLAGVWQETQYF. DNA for the CDR3: TGTGCCAGTAGTACCCAGGGACTAGCGGGCGTGTGGCAAGAGACCCAGTACTTC.

This clonotype came up once. The V and J genes are TRBV29-1 and TRBJ2-3; 10 positions match TRBD1. Germline V gene data show CDR1 as SQVTM and CDR2 as ANQGSEA. With 5 bases clipped from V and 3 bases from J, the junction kept 2 bases outside the gene matches. The length of the CDR3 is 13 residues. The CDR3: CSVRQGATDTQYF. In nucleotides, the CDR3 is TGCAGCGTTAGACAGGGGGCAACAGATACGCAGTATTTT.

The DNA for the CDR3 is TGTGCCAGCAGCGTGGGGGGGACTATTGAGACCCAGTACTTC. Amino acids: CASSVGGTIETQYF. The V gene is TRBV9, the J gene TRBJ2-5; the match to TRBD2 covers 7 bases. Germline V gene data show CDR1 as SGDLS and CDR2 as YYNGEE. The V and J ends lost 2 bases and 5 bases, in that order; junction bases with no gene match: 6. The CDR3 length is 14 residues.